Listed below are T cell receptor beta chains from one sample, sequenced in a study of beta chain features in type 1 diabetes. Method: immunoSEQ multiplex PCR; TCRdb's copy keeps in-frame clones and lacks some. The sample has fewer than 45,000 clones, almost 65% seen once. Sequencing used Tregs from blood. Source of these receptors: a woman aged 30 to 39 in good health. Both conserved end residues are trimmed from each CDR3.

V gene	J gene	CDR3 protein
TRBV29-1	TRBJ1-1	SVVQENTEAF
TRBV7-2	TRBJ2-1	ASSLRTPGDEQF
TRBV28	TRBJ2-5	ASSLKGAPPETQY
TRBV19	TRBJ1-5	ASSKGQPGQPQH
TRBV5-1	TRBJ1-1	ASSLSTGETEAF
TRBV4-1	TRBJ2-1	ASSHGLAEYNEQF
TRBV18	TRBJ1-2	ASSPVRGDYGYT
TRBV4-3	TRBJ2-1	ASSQGYSSSYNEQF
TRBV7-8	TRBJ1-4	ASSDFVGGRNEKLF
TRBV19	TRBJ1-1	ASSIQVRPNTEAF
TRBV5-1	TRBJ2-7	ASSLGASLTEQY
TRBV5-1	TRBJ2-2	ASSWRGLAGRTGELF
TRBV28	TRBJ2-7	ASSLASIGSYEQY
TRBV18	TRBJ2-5	ASSPSTSGIQETQY
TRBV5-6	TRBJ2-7	ASSLAGGISYEQY
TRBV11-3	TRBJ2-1	ASSLGTGGYNEQF
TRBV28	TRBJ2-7	ASSSVAVTGAYEQY
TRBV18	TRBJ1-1	ASSPRTGEGNTEAF
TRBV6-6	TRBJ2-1	ASSYSGSDNEQF
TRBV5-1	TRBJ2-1	ASSGGLAGQNEQF
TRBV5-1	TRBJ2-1	ASSLVRGERNEQF
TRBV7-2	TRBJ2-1	ASSFLLAGGTMDEQF
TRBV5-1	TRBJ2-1	ASSSGWVNEQF
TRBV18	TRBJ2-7	ASSQSQVYEQY
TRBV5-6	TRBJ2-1	ASSWGGGPLYNEQF
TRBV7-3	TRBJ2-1	ASSLAPTSGTRNEQF
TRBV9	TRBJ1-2	ASSVSRGGLGYT
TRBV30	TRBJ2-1	ACRKPGGRTYNEQF
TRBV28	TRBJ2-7	ASSGSGQGFEQY
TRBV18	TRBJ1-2	ASSTTGGGDYGYT
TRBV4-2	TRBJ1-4	ASSQDSQTGGGESEKLF
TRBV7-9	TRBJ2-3	ASSLSTGTDTQY
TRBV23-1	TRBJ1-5	ASSLPGQPSNQPQH
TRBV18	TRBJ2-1	ASSPGGSATYNEQF
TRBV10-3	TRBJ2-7	ATAGGIDEQY
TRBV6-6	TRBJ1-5	ASTLYTGGYQPQH
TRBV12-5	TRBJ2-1	ASGYGLAGDEQF
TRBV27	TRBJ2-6	ASSDNHLAGGANVLT
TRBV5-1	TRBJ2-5	ASSSALGRGETQY
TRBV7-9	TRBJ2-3	ASSSGGASTDTQY
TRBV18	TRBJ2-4	ASSLGGLNIQY
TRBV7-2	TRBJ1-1	ASSLYTNTEAF
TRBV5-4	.	ASSIDRVYEQY
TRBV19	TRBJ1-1	ASSIGQNTEAF
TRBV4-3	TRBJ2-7	ASSQGSGRADHEQY
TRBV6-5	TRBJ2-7	ASRLEWRGSYEQY
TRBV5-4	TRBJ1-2	ASSRESGLSRGYT
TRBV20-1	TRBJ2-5	SARALETQY
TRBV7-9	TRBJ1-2	ASSWDREGGYT
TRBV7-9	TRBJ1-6	ASSFQGDGNSPLH
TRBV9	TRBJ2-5	ASSVEGTGGETQY
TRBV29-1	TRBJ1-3	SVVSGSGNTIY
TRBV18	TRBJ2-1	ASSPSVEKF
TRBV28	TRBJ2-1	ASSFGTDNEQF
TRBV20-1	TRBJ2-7	SARDRDSQY